This T cell receptor beta chain was documented in a study of blood T cells in healthy people across ages. The CDR3 contains 15 residues. CDR1 and CDR2 from the germline V gene are MNHEY and SVGAGI. The V and J ends lost 0 bases and 0 bases respectively, with 6 bases between them. This clonotype appeared a few times. The antigen remains undetermined. A second PCR of 7 to 11 cycles used a sample-barcoded 5' primer and a J-beta primer mix. TCRdb reprocessed the 5' RACE reads with MiXCR, giving one entry per CDR3 protein. The top ten hold around 32% of the sample, which has 730,000 or so distinct CDR3 sequences, approximately 40% seen once. Healthy Caucasian individuals from Russia aged about 6 to 90 served as donors. Study results and limitations: Naive CD4+ cell counts and diversity both ran higher in long-lived than in aged donors. What prevented conclusive comparison of naive and antigen-experienced cells was that PBMCs were unsorted.

This receptor was taken from an elderly man in good health. This chain uses TRBV6-5 with TRBJ2-1; no firm D call. Sequencing was performed on blood. The CDR3, as DNA: TGTGCCAGCAGTTACTCGACACGCTCCTACAATGAGCAGTTCTTC. Protein product: CASSYSTRSYNEQFF.